Presented here are 25 T cell receptor beta chains from one specimen sequenced in a study of cytomegalovirus exposure and HLA in healthy donors. 60 Vbeta and 13 Jbeta primers were used in PCR. This table comes from immunoSEQ multiplex PCR, and its TCRdb copy is limited to in-frame clones, with some not included. This table holds approximately 120,000 clones, roughly 82% found once. The specimen sequenced was PBMCs. These receptors originate from a woman aged 55-70 years in good health and CMV-seropositive.

The chain joins TRBV5-1 to TRBJ2-2, with 11 nucleotides matching TRBD2. The V gene end was trimmed by 4 bases and the J gene end by 3 bases; junction bases not matched to a gene: 5. Per the germline V gene, CDR1 is SGHRS and CDR2 is YFSETQ. CDR3 length equals 16 residues. CDR3 region: CASSNSGRADTGELFF. CDR3 bases: TGCGCCAGCAGCAATAGCGGGAGGGCGGACACCGGGGAGCTGTTTTTT.

This clone showed up just a few times. This chain's CDR3 is CASSPGGYSGANVLTF. Here the CDR3 DNA reads TGTGCCAGCAGCCCGGGGGGGTACTCTGGGGCCAACGTCCTGACTTTC. The J gene is TRBJ2-6, the V gene TRBV14; 8 bases map to TRBD2. CDR3 length: 16 amino acids. V shed 4 bases, J shed 0 bases, and the junction held 2 bases outside the gene matches. Germline V gene sequence: CDR1 SGHDN, CDR2 FVKESK. Looking up the rest from reference TRBV14 and TRBJ2-6 gives the full variable domain: EAGVTQFPSHSVIEKGQTVTLRCDPISGHDNLYWYRRVMGKEIKFLLHFVKESKQDESGMPNNRFLAERTGGTYSTLKVQPAELEDSGVYFCASSPGGYSGANVLTFGAGSRLTVL.

The chain employs TRBV7-9 and TRBJ2-7, with 8 bases that match TRBD1. The germline V gene has CDR1 SEHNR and CDR2 FQNEAQ (reference sequence). The V and J ends lost 5 bases and 1 base, in that order; junction bases with no gene match: 7. There are 15 residues in the CDR3. The CDR3 coding sequence is TGTGCCAGCAGCGGTCCAGGGGGCGCGTCCTACGAGCAGTACTTC. Protein: CASSGPGGASYEQYF.

The gene calls are TRBV2 and TRBJ2-3; TRBD2 agrees at 10 bases. J was trimmed by 3 bases and V by 1 base; bases with no gene match: 4. CDR1 and CDR2 (germline): SNHLY, FYNNEI. The CDR3 length is 16 residues. CDR3 in amino acids: CASSEVGAGGTDTQYF. In nucleotides, the CDR3 is TGTGCCAGCAGTGAAGTGGGAGCGGGAGGGACAGATACGCAGTATTTT.

About this clone: At one boundary the junction diverges from the germline segment, which might be a read error. V is TRBV6-1 and J is TRBJ1-1; 9 bases are shared with TRBD1. The CDR3 contains 15 residues. Germline V lookup: CDR1 MNHNS, CDR2 SASEGT. CDR3 protein: CASIEFGTGRTEAFF. The CDR3 coding sequence is TGTGCCAGCATTGAATTCGGGACAGGGCGGACTGAAGCTTTCTTT.

The chain couples TRBV19 to TRBJ2-1; 13 bases align to TRBD2. The CDR3 contains 18 residues. V shed 1 base and J 4 bases; nucleotides not matched to a gene: 7. Germline CDR1 reads LNHDA; CDR2 reads SQIVND (reference sequence). CDR3 DNA sequence: TGTGCCAGTAGTATAGTATCCGGGACTAGCGGGAATTACAATGAGCAGTTCTTC. This sequence encodes CASSIVSGTSGNYNEQFF. Full variable domain (missing parts from reference TRBV19 and TRBJ2-1): DGGITQSPKYLFRKEGQNVTLSCEQNLNHDAMYWYRQDPGQGLRLIYYSQIVNDFQKGDIAEGYSVSREKKESFPLTVTSAQKNPTAFYLCASSIVSGTSGNYNEQFFGPGTRLTVL.

The V and J genes are TRBV6-5 and TRBJ2-5; the D gene is possibly TRBD2 (6 bases). The J call may be incorrect, as the DNA end agrees better with TRBJ2-7. Germline V lookup: CDR1 MNHEY, CDR2 SVGAGI. This CDR3 is built from 15 residues. The CDR3 DNA is TGTGCCAGCAGTTACGAGGGGTCGGGGGTCTACGAGCAGTACTTC. Translation gives CASSYEGSGVYEQYF.

The chain couples TRBV5-5 to TRBJ1-2; D might be TRBD1 (5 bases). Looked up from germline, CDR1 is SGHKS and CDR2 is YYEKEE (reference sequence). V was cut by 5 bases and J by 14 bases, with 16 bases left in between. The length of the CDR3 is 11 residues. The CDR3 loop is CASSHQGRKTF. CDR3 nucleotides: TGTGCCAGCAGTCATCAGGGAAGGAAAACCTTC. The variable domain in full, completed from reference TRBV5-5 and TRBJ1-2, reads DAGVTQSPTHLIKTRGQQVTLRCSPISGHKSVSWYQQVLGQGPQFIFQYYEKEERGRGNFPDRFSARQFPNYSSELNVNALLLGDSALYLCASSHQGRKTFGSGTRLTVV.

The J gene is TRBJ1-2, the V gene TRBV27; TRBD1 agrees at 7 bases. Germline loops: CDR1 MNHEY, CDR2 SMNVEV (reference sequence). This CDR3 region has 15 residues. Unmatched junction bases numbered 14, after V lost 5 bases and J lost 8 bases. The CDR3 sequence: CASSTRQEGAWGYTF. CDR3 sequence (DNA): TGTGCCAGCAGTACCCGACAGGAGGGGGCGTGGGGCTACACCTTC.

The CDR3 here is CASRASNQPQHF. CDR3 DNA: TGTGCCAGCAGGGCAAGCAATCAGCCCCAGCATTTT. J is TRBJ1-5 and V is TRBV6-5; D is ambiguous. The V gene lost 6 bases and the J gene lost 1 base, with 4 bases spanning the gap. The CDR3 totals 12 residues. CDR1 is MNHEY and CDR2 is SVGAGI in the germline V gene.

This clone has only one observation. J is TRBJ2-3 and V is TRBV29-1, with D possibly being TRBD1 (6 bases). V lost 3 bases and J lost 6, with 25 bases in between. From germline, CDR1 is SQVTM and CDR2 ANQGSEA. This CDR3 spans 17 amino acids. For the CDR3, the DNA is TGCAGCGTTGATGCTTCAGGGGTAAAGTCCGGTTTGGATACGCAGTATTTT. Its protein product is CSVDASGVKSGLDTQYF.

V gene TRBV6-6 combines with J gene TRBJ1-5; a possible D gene is TRBD1 (5 bases). Trimming stripped 4 bases from V and 5 bases from J, with 12 bases between. Germline V CDR1 and CDR2: MNHNY, SVGAGI (reference sequence). The CDR3 has 14 amino acids. Here the CDR3 reads CASSFQGGDQPQHF. In DNA, the CDR3 is TGTGCCAGCAGTTTTCAGGGAGGAGATCAGCCCCAGCATTTT.

In its sample, this clone was seen once. This chain connects TRBV29-1 to TRBJ2-7, with 7 bases fitting TRBD2. Unmatched junction bases numbered 15, after V lost 5 bases and J lost 5 bases. CDR1 is SQVTM and CDR2 is ANQGSEA in the germline V gene. This CDR3 has 15 amino acids. CDR3 sequence: CSVSTSGGPPHEQYF. The CDR3 region has the DNA TGCAGCGTTTCGACATCGGGAGGTCCTCCCCACGAGCAGTACTTC.

The chain employs TRBV30 and TRBJ2-3, with D possibly TRBD2 on 6 matching bases. V lost 2 bases and J lost 3, with 9 bases in between. CDR3 length: 13 residues. The germline gives CDR1 GTSNPN, CDR2 SVGIG (reference sequence). For the CDR3, the DNA is TGTGCCTGGAGTCCAGGACTAACAGATACGCAGTATTTT. Amino acids: CAWSPGLTDTQYF.

The chain employs TRBV29-1 and TRBJ1-2, with 7 bases identical to TRBD1. CDR1 and CDR2 (germline): SQVTM, ANQGSEA. V dropped 4 bases and J dropped 3; count of bases not matched to a gene: 5. The CDR3 is made up of 13 amino acids. CDR3 in DNA: TGCAGCGTTGGCCGGGACAGCCACTATGGCTACACCTTC. Amino acids: CSVGRDSHYGYTF.

The chain recombines TRBV7-8 with TRBJ1-4, with a tentative D call TRBD1 (5 bases). V gave up 2 bases and J gave up 8 bases, with 15 bases separating them. Germline V gene lookup returns CDR1 SGHVS and CDR2 FQNEAQ. The CDR3 runs to 15 residues. CDR3 in amino acids: CASSLRSGLSEKLFF. The CDR3 DNA reads TGTGCCAGCAGCTTAAGGTCAGGGCTGTCGGAAAAACTGTTTTTT.

The chain joins TRBV11-2 to TRBJ2-3, with D unclear. Germline CDR1 is SGHAT and CDR2 is FQNNGV. V was clipped by 3 bases and J by 2 bases, with 6 bases between them. The CDR3 is made up of 13 amino acids. CDR3 nucleotide sequence: TGTGCCAGCAGCTTTCCAGACACAGATACGCAGTATTTT. Its translation: CASSFPDTDTQYF.

This chain joins TRBV7-2 and TRBJ1-2, with TRBD1 identical over 8 bases. The ends lost 3 bases at V and 5 bases at J; junction bases unmatched: 5. This CDR3 has 14 amino acids. Per the germline V gene, CDR1 is SGHTA and CDR2 is FQGNSA. The CDR3 loop reads CASSLTGAGYGYTF. The CDR3 DNA is TGTGCCAGCAGCTTGACAGGGGCGGGATATGGCTACACCTTC.

The rearrangement joins TRBV2 to TRBJ2-7; 7 positions match TRBD2. Germline lookup yields CDR1 SNHLY and CDR2 FYNNEI. The CDR3 has 15 residues. The V gene end was trimmed by 0 bases and the J gene end by 2 bases; junction bases not matched to a gene: 4. The CDR3 reads CASSEAAGDAYEQYF. In DNA form, the CDR3 reads TGTGCCAGCAGTGAAGCGGCGGGGGATGCCTACGAGCAGTACTTC.

This chain links TRBV27 with TRBJ2-1; D uncertain. The germline V and J ends were trimmed by 3 bases and 0 bases, with 24 bases remaining between them. Germline values: CDR1 MNHEY, CDR2 SMNVEV (reference sequence). This CDR3 comprises 20 residues. Here the CDR3 DNA reads TGTGCCAGCAGTTTTTTCTCCTTCATGAACTTCCCGAGCTCCTACAATGAGCAGTTCTTC. Translating gives CASSFFSFMNFPSSYNEQFF.

This clone showed up just a few times. The chain recombines TRBV5-1 with TRBJ2-3; TRBD2 might be the D (6 bases). Germline V gene data show CDR1 as SGHRS and CDR2 as YFSETQ. V shed 6 bases and J shed 3 bases, with 17 bases lying between them. The CDR3 totals 15 residues. CDR3 in amino acids: CASTTGSKITDTQYF. CDR3 in DNA: TGCGCCAGCACGACCGGGAGTAAGATAACAGATACGCAGTATTTT.

The chain is built from TRBV7-9 and TRBJ2-5, with 11 bases lining up with TRBD1. Trimming took 3 bases from V and 3 from J; bases not matched to a gene: 3. CDR1 and CDR2 from the germline V gene are SEHNR and FQNEAQ (reference sequence). The CDR3 has 15 amino acids. This chain's CDR3 is CASSFRTGGEETQYF. CDR3 bases: TGTGCCAGCAGCTTTCGGACAGGGGGCGAAGAGACCCAGTACTTC.

This clone was picked up a small number of times. The gene calls are TRBV5-1 and TRBJ2-6, with D unclear. This CDR3 contains 15 residues. The V end lost 7 bases, the J end lost 1 base, and 12 bases lay between the germline ends. Germline V gene data show CDR1 as SGHRS and CDR2 as YFSETQ. The CDR3 loop reads CASDTGLSGANVLTF. CDR3 DNA sequence: TGCGCCAGCGATACCGGGTTATCTGGGGCCAACGTCCTGACTTTC. Variable domain in full (rest from reference TRBV5-1 and TRBJ2-6): KAGVTQTPRYLIKTRGQQVTLSCSPISGHRSVSWYQQTPGQGLQFLFEYFSETQRNKGNFPGRFSGRQFSNSRSEMNVSTLELGDSALYLCASDTGLSGANVLTFGAGSRLTVL.

This clone was detected only a few times. The chain couples TRBV5-1 to TRBJ2-1; perhaps TRBD1 as D (7 bases). The CDR3 sequence is 12 residues long. CDR1 and CDR2 (germline): SGHRS, YFSETQ. The V end lost 4 bases, the J end lost 13 bases, and 15 bases lay between the germline ends. This CDR3 reads CASSINRGGQFF. The CDR3 region has the DNA TGCGCCAGCAGCATAAACAGGGGAGGACAGTTCTTC.

This clone is a singleton in its sample. This chain connects TRBV7-3 to TRBJ1-1; TRBD1 aligns across 7 bases. Trimming took 5 bases from V and 5 from J; bases not matched to a gene: 14. Germline CDR1 is SGHTA and CDR2 is FQGTGA. The CDR3 sequence is 16 residues long. This CDR3 is CASSPRQGAGGTEAFF. The CDR3 region has the DNA TGTGCCAGCAGCCCCCGACAGGGAGCTGGAGGTACTGAAGCTTTCTTT.